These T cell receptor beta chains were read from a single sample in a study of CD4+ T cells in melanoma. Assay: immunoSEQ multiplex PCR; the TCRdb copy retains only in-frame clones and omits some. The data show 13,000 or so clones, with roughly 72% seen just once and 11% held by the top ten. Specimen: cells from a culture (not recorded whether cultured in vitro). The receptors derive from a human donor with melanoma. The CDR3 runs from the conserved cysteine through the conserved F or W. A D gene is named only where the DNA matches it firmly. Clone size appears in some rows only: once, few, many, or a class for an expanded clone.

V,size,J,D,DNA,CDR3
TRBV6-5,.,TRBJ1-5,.,TGTGCCAGCAGATCAGGGTCGGGTCAGCCCCAGCATTTT,CASRSGSGQPQHF
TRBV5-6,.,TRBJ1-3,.,TGTGCCAGCAGCTTCACAGGCTCTGGAAACACCATATATTTT,CASSFTGSGNTIYF
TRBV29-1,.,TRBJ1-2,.,TGCAGCGTTGAAGAGAAGTGGGCTAACTATGGCTACACCTTC,CSVEEKWANYGYTF
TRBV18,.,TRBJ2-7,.,TGTGCCAGCTCACCAACAACAGGAGTCCTTTCCTACGAGCAGTACTTC,CASSPTTGVLSYEQYF
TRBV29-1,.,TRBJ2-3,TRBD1,TGCAGCGTTGCCCGACAGGGGGCCCCAACAGATACGCAGTATTTT,CSVARQGAPTDTQYF
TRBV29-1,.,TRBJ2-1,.,TGCAGCGTTGAGAAGTACAATGAGCAGTTCTTC,CSVEKYNEQFF
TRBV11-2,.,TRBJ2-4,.,TGTGCCAGCAGCCGAGGGGGGGACATTCAGTACTTC,CASSRGGDIQYF
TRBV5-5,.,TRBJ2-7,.,TGTGCCAGCAGCTTCCCGGGTCCCCCGAAGCAGTACTTC,CASSFPGPPKQYF
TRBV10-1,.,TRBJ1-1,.,TGCGCCAGCAGTGAGTCGAGGACAAGGGCTGAAGCTTTCTTT,CASSESRTRAEAFF
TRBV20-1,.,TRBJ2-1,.,TGCAGTGCAATTCACCTAAATGAGCAGTTCTTC,CSAIHLNEQFF
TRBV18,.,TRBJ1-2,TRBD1,TGTGCCAGCTCACCCACCGGACAGGGGAACTATGGCTACACCTTC,CASSPTGQGNYGYTF
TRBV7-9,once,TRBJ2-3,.,TGTGCCAGCAGCTTCGACAGCCCTAGCACAGATACGCAGTATTTT,CASSFDSPSTDTQYF
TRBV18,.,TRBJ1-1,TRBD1,TGTGCCAGCTCACAGGGACAGGGAACTGAAGCTTTCTTT,CASSQGQGTEAFF
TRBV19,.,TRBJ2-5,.,TGTGCCAGTAGCAGCCTAGGAGAGACCCAGTACTTC,CASSSLGETQYF
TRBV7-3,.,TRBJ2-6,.,TGTGCCAGCAGCCCCAAGGGCGGTCGGGACCGCACTGGGGCCAACGTCCTGACTTTC,CASSPKGGRDRTGANVLTF
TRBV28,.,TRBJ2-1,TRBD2,TGTGCCAGCCGGGGGGAATCCTACAATGAGCAGTTCTTC,CASRGESYNEQFF
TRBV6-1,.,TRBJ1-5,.,TGTGCCAGCAGTGATGACGGGTATTGGAATCAGCCCCAGCATTTT,CASSDDGYWNQPQHF
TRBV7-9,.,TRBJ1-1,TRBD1,TGTGCCAGCACCCACGGGGAGGGGGCCGCTGAAGCTTTCTTT,CASTHGEGAAEAFF
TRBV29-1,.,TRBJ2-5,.,TGCAGCGCCGCAAGGGGGGAAGAGACCCAGTACTTC,CSAARGEETQYF
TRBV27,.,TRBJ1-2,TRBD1,TGTGCCAGCTCGCGACAGGGGCGAGCTAACTATGGCTACACCTTC,CASSRQGRANYGYTF
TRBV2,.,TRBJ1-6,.,TGTGCCAGCAGCGTTGTGAGCTCCTATAATTCACCCCTCCACTTT,CASSVVSSYNSPLHF
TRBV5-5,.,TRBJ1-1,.,TGTGCCAGCAGCCATCTCGGGACACCTAACACTGAAGCTTTCTTT,CASSHLGTPNTEAFF
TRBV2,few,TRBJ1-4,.,TGTGCCAGCACAGGGGATAGTGAAAAACTGTTTTTT,CASTGDSEKLFF
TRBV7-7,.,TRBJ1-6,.,TGTGCTAGCAGCTTACAGCCGAATTCACCCCTCCACTTT,CASSLQPNSPLHF
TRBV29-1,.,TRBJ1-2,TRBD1,TGCAGCGTCGTGACAGGGGGGGATAACTATGGCTACACCTTC,CSVVTGGDNYGYTF
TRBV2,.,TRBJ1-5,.,TGTGCCAGCAGGCGTACTGAGGGCCCGTCCCAGCATTTT,CASRRTEGPSQHF
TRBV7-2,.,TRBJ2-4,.,TGTGCCAGCAGCCCTGGAAGCGGGTGGAACATTCAGTACTTC,CASSPGSGWNIQYF
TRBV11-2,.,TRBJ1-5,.,TGTGCCAGCAGCAAAGACGACAGACGCAATCAGCCCCAGCATTTT,CASSKDDRRNQPQHF
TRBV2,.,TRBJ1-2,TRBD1,TGTGCCAGCAGTAACCGCAGGGGGCTAGAGGGCTACACCTTC,CASSNRRGLEGYTF
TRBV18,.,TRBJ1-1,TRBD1,TGTGCCAGCTCACCACGCTACACATACAGGGGAGCTTTCTTT,CASSPRYTYRGAFF
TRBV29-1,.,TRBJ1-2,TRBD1,TGCAGCGTTCAGGGGGCCGCTGGCTACACCTTC,CSVQGAAGYTF
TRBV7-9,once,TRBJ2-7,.,TGTGCCAGCAGCTTAGAGAACACTGAGCAGTACTTC,CASSLENTEQYF
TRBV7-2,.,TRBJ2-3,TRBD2,TGTGCCAGCAGCTTAAGGCGGGGAGGGACCACAGATACGCAGTATTTT,CASSLRRGGTTDTQYF
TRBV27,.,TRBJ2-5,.,TGTGCCAGCAGTTCCCTAGGGTCAAAAGAGACCCAGTACTTC,CASSSLGSKETQYF
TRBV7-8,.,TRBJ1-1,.,TGTGCCAGCAGGGAGGCAGGGAACACTGAAGCTTTCTTT,CASREAGNTEAFF
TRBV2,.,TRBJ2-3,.,TGTGCCAGTGGGGCCCTCGGGAATACGCAGTATTTT,CASGALGNTQYF
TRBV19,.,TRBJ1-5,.,TGTGCCAGTAGTATCTCGTGGGCCAAGGCCAGGCAGCCCCAGCATTTT,CASSISWAKARQPQHF
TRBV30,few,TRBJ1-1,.,TGTGCCTGGAGTGCAGGGGCTGGATTGAACACTGAAGCTTTCTTT,CAWSAGAGLNTEAFF
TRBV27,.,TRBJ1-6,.,TGTGCCAGCAGTTTAAGCAGCTCCTATAATTCACCCCTCCACTTT,CASSLSSSYNSPLHF
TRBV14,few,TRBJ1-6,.,TGTGCCAGCAGCCAAGGGCACCTCCTCCATAATTCACCCCTCCACTTT,CASSQGHLLHNSPLHF
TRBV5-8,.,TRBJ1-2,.,TGTGCCAGCAGCTTGGGGTGGAGGCCACACGATGGCTACACCTTC,CASSLGWRPHDGYTF
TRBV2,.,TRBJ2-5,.,TGTGCCAGCAGGCAGGTCTGGCCCGAGACCCAGTACTTC,CASRQVWPETQYF
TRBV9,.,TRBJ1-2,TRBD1,TGTGCCAGCAGCACCCAGGGGGGGTTAGTCTATGGCTACACCTTC,CASSTQGGLVYGYTF
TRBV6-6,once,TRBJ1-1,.,TGTGCCAGCAGTGACAGAGAAATGGGAGCTTTCTTT,CASSDREMGAFF
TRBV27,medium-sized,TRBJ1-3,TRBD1,TGTGCCAGCAGTTTATCCGGGACAGGGACTGGAAACACCATATATTTT,CASSLSGTGTGNTIYF
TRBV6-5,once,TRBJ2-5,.,TGTGCCAGCAGACCCTGGGACTCGGGGACCCAGTACTTC,CASRPWDSGTQYF
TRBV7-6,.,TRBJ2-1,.,TGTGCCAGCACCCTTAGGCGGGGCCAAAATGAGCAGTTCTTC,CASTLRRGQNEQFF
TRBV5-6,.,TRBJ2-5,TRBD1,TGTGCCAGCAGCTTCGGACAGGGTTATTGGAAGACCCAGTACTTC,CASSFGQGYWKTQYF
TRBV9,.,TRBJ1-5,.,TGTGCCAGCAGCGCGGACAGCTTCAATCAGCCCCAGCATTTT,CASSADSFNQPQHF
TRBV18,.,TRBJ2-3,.,TGTGCCAGCTCACCTTCGGCAGGGTACAAGACTAGCACAGATACGCAGTATTTT,CASSPSAGYKTSTDTQYF
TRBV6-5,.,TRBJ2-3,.,TGTGCCAGCAGTTACTGGAGGGGGGCGAGAGATACGCAGTATTTT,CASSYWRGARDTQYF
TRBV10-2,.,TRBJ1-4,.,TGCGCCAGCAGTGAAGGGGGACGCCCAAGTGGGGAAAAACTGTTTTTT,CASSEGGRPSGEKLFF
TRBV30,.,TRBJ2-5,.,TGTGCCTGGGGGTCGCGGCTAGGGGTCCAGACCCAGTACTTC,CAWGSRLGVQTQYF
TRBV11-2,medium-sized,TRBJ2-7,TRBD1,TGTGCCAGCAGCCGCCTGGGACAGCGCGGAGAGCAGTACTTC,CASSRLGQRGEQYF
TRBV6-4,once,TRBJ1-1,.,TGTGCCAGCAGTTGGGGGTGGACTGAAGCTTTCTTT,CASSWGWTEAFF
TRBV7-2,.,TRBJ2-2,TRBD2,TGTGCCAGCAGCTCTAAGGCTAGCGGCACCCAGGGCTCTACCGGGGAGCTGTTTTTT,CASSSKASGTQGSTGELFF
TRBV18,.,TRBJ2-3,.,TGTGCCAGCTCCCCGACGCTCACAGATACGCAGTATTTT,CASSPTLTDTQYF
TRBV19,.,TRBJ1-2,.,TGTGCCAGTAGTAATGAGGTAGCGCGGGACTATGGCTACACCTTC,CASSNEVARDYGYTF
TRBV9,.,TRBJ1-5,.,TGTGCCAGCAGCGTAGGAATCGCCCGGGAGCCCCAGCATTTT,CASSVGIAREPQHF
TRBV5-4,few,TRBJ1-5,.,TGTGCCAGCAGCTTAGGGAGTGGTCAGCCCCAGCATTTT,CASSLGSGQPQHF